A single TCR beta chain is shown here with its context. Antigen unknown. The data originate from a study of T cell responses to AZD1222 COVID-19 vaccine. Notes on the study in general: Per reports, nearly half of all spike-specific TCRs target regions that are unmutated in variants. White British ancestry dominated among donors, who included more females, and clonal diversity was possibly underestimated. Vaccine-associated CD4 TCRs ranged over spike, dominating at 160-218 and 743-854. Among AZD1222 vaccinees, only five or six were seropositive at baseline.

Trimming cost V 8 bases and J 1 base; bases outside gene matches: 11. Looked up from germline, CDR1 is LNHDA and CDR2 is SQIVND (reference sequence). There are 16 residues in the CDR3. Only in-frame clones appear in the TCRdb table, and some are missing; sequencing was by immunoSEQ multiplex PCR. Of 200,000 or so clones listed, roughly 92% were seen once; the top ten hold roughly a tenth. The sample in question was peripheral blood, obtained on day 0 of AZD1222 vaccination. The TCR comes from an adult in good health. The chain links TRBV19 to TRBJ1-5; 7 bases are a match to TRBD1. The CDR3 DNA reads TGTGCCAGTGCCCCACACAGGGGTCAAAGCAATCAGCCCCAGCATTTT. Translating gives CASAPHRGQSNQPQHF. The full variable domain, in which reference TRBV19 and TRBJ1-5 provide the parts outside the CDR3, is DGGITQSPKYLFRKEGQNVTLSCEQNLNHDAMYWYRQDPGQGLRLIYYSQIVNDFQKGDIAEGYSVSREKKESFPLTVTSAQKNPTAFYLCASAPHRGQSNQPQHFGDGTRLSIL.